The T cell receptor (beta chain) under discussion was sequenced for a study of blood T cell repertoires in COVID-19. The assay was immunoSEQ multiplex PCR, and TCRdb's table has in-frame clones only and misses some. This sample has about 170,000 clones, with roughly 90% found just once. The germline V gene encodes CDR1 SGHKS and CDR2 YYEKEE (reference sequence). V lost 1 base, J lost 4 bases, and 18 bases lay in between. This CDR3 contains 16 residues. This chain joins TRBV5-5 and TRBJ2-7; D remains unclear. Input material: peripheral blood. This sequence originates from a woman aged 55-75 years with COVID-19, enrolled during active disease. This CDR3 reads CASSLSTPEQKYEQYF. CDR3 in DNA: TGTGCCAGCAGCTTGAGTACGCCTGAACAAAAATACGAGCAGTACTTC.